This T cell receptor (beta chain) was identified during a study of OX40 agonist ivuxolimab in advanced cancers. Study information: Patients were treated with intravenous ivuxolimab, dosed at 0.01 to 10 mg/kg and infused every 2 weeks.

Worth noting for this clone: Its antigen is not identified.

Findings and caveats of the study: There was clonal expansion of CD4+ and CD8+ blood T cells by week 6 at 0.1 to 3.0 mg/kg.

CDR3 length: 15 amino acids. The ends were cut back, 1 base at V and 2 bases at J, with 8 bases in the middle. Looked up from germline, CDR1 is SEHNR and CDR2 is FQNEAQ (reference sequence). Repertoires were generated with immunoSEQ multiplex PCR, while TCRdb's copy carries only in-frame clones and drops some. The data contain about 120,000 clones, around 93% of them seen just once; the ten biggest clones take up about 0.14%. The receptor's source is an adult with an advanced solid tumor such as melanoma, head and neck, liver or kidney cancer. The sample in question was CD4+ or CD8+ T cells sorted from blood, obtained in a trial of the OX40 agonist ivuxolimab. V is TRBV7-9 and J is TRBJ2-2; D uncertain. The chain's CDR3 is CASSLGSPNTGELFF. The CDR3, as DNA: TGTGCCAGCAGCTTAGGGAGCCCTAACACCGGGGAGCTGTTTTTT.